One sample yielded the 32 T cell receptor beta chains listed below, sequenced in a study of T cells in localized non-small cell lung cancer. The data were produced by immunoSEQ multiplex PCR, yet TCRdb's version contains in-frame clones alone and is incomplete. The sample contains 23,000 or so clones, 85% to 90% of which appear only once. Material: peripheral blood, obtained before any cancer treatment. These receptor sequences come from a woman aged 40 to 75 with stage I lung adenocarcinoma.

CDR3 in amino acids: CASSIRANTEAFF. In DNA form, the CDR3 reads TGTGCCAGCAGCATCCGGGCGAACACTGAAGCTTTCTTT. The J gene is TRBJ1-1, the V gene TRBV6-1; no reliable D call. V lost 6 bases and J 1 base, leaving 9 bases between the germline ends. CDR3 length: 13 residues. Germline values: CDR1 MNHNS, CDR2 SASEGT.

The V call is TRBV19, the J call TRBJ1-6; D unclear. CDR1 and CDR2 (germline): LNHDA, SQIVND (reference sequence). Deletions cut 7 bases from V and 0 bases from J, with 10 bases between. The length of the CDR3 is 15 residues. The CDR3 region has the DNA TGTGCCAGTACTCCCGCCTCCTCCTATAATTCACCCCTCCACTTT. Protein: CASTPASSYNSPLHF.

This chain links TRBV10-3 with TRBJ1-6; D uncertain. This CDR3 contains 14 residues. Germline V gene data show CDR1 as ENHRY and CDR2 as SYGVKD. V lost 0 bases, J lost 5 bases, and 5 bases lay in between. The CDR3 bases are TGTGCCATCAGTGAGTCCGAGGATAATTCACCCCTCCACTTT. Protein product: CAISESEDNSPLHF.

This sequence joins TRBV15 and TRBJ2-2; perhaps TRBD1 as D (5 bases). Germline V gives CDR1 LNHNV, CDR2 YYDKDF (reference sequence). This CDR3 comprises 17 residues. The V end lost 0 bases, the J end lost 1 base, and 12 bases lay between the germline ends. CDR3 DNA sequence: TGTGCCACCAGCAGAGATAAGCAGACAGAGAACACCGGGGAGCTGTTTTTT. Translating gives CATSRDKQTENTGELFF. The full variable domain, in which reference TRBV15 and TRBJ2-2 provide the parts outside the CDR3, is DAMVIQNPRYQVTQFGKPVTLSCSQTLNHNVMYWYQQKSSQAPKLLFHYYDKDFNNEADTPDNFQSRRPNTSFCFLDIRSPGLGDTAMYLCATSRDKQTENTGELFFGEGSRLTVL.

This clone was observed a few times. This chain joins TRBV30 and TRBJ1-1; D not resolved. Trimming took 5 bases from V and 1 from J, leaving 11 bases between them. The CDR3 consists of 13 residues. Germline values: CDR1 GTSNPN, CDR2 SVGIG (reference sequence). The CDR3, as DNA: TGTGCCTGGGGAAAACAGACGAACACTGAAGCTTTCTTT. Translating gives CAWGKQTNTEAFF.

This chain links TRBV19 with TRBJ2-3; D is undetermined. This CDR3 is built from 14 residues. Deletions cut 2 bases from V and 1 base from J, with 7 bases between. Germline lookup yields CDR1 LNHDA and CDR2 SQIVND (reference sequence). CDR3 DNA sequence: TGTGCCAGTAGTATAATCCCTGGCACAGATACGCAGTATTTT. Its protein product is CASSIIPGTDTQYF.

CDR3 protein: CASSKGQGAYEQYF. The CDR3 nucleotides are TGTGCCAGCAGCAAAGGACAGGGGGCGTACGAGCAGTACTTC. The rearrangement uses TRBV9 and TRBJ2-7, with TRBD1 identical over 11 bases. This CDR3 comprises 14 residues. CDR1 is SGDLS and CDR2 is YYNGEE in the germline V gene. The V and J ends lost 4 bases and 4 bases, in that order; junction bases with no gene match: 4.

The V and J genes are TRBV5-1 and TRBJ1-2; no definite D call. CDR1 and CDR2 from the germline V gene are SGHRS and YFSETQ. This CDR3 has 15 residues. V lost 0 bases and J lost 3, with 12 bases in between. As DNA, the CDR3 is TGCGCCAGCAGCTTGGCCGGTACAAACGACTATGGCTACACCTTC. Translating it yields CASSLAGTNDYGYTF.

The rearrangement uses TRBV6-1 and TRBJ1-5; TRBD1 agrees at 11 bases. Germline CDR1 is MNHNS and CDR2 is SASEGT. V lost 8 bases, J lost 6 bases, and 6 bases stayed unmatched. This CDR3 is built from 14 residues. The CDR3 DNA is TGTGCCAGCTTGGACAGGGGGCAAATTCAGCCCCAGCATTTT. It codes for CASLDRGQIQPQHF.

The chain joins TRBV6-1 to TRBJ2-7; 7 nucleotides align to TRBD1. CDR1 MNHNS and CDR2 SASEGT come from the germline V gene. The CDR3 length is 13 residues. The V gene end was trimmed by 6 bases and the J gene end by 3 bases; junction bases not matched to a gene: 5. The CDR3 reads CASSETGVYEQYF. The CDR3 region has the DNA TGTGCCAGCAGCGAAACAGGGGTCTACGAGCAGTACTTC.

The rearrangement joins TRBV9 to TRBJ1-1; D is undetermined. CDR1 is SGDLS and CDR2 is YYNGEE in the germline V gene. Trimming removed 0 bases at V and 0 bases at J, with 9 bases between. This CDR3 has 15 residues. CDR3 sequence reads: CASSVGGTLNTEAFF. The CDR3 nucleotides read TGTGCCAGCAGCGTAGGCGGCACTTTGAACACTGAAGCTTTCTTT.

V usage is TRBV11-2 and J usage is TRBJ1-1; TRBD1 aligns across 9 bases. CDR3 length equals 15 residues. Trimming at V came to 5 bases and at J to 7 bases, leaving 11 bases not matched to a gene. Germline V gene data show CDR1 as SGHAT and CDR2 as FQNNGV. For the CDR3, the DNA is TGTGCCAGCAGCGTTTTTGGGGACAGGGTCGATGAAGCTTTCTTT. Translated: CASSVFGDRVDEAFF. Drawing the rest from reference TRBV11-2 and TRBJ1-1, the complete variable domain is EAGVAQSPRYKIIEKRQSVAFWCNPISGHATLYWYQQILGQGPKLLIQFQNNGVVDDSQLPKDRFSAERLKGVDSTLKIQPAKLEDSAVYLCASSVFGDRVDEAFFGQGTRLTVV.

V usage is TRBV6-5 and J usage is TRBJ1-4; no firm D call. This CDR3 is built from 14 residues. The germline V gene has CDR1 MNHEY and CDR2 SVGAGI. Trimming took off 6 bases at V and 0 bases at J, with 8 bases between the two ends. The CDR3 nucleotides read TGTGCCAGCAGGGGGTCCGCAACTAATGAAAAACTGTTTTTT. Its translation is CASRGSATNEKLFF.

This clone was seen more than once but under ten times. The genes are TRBV2 and TRBJ1-4; 10 nucleotides agree with TRBD1. This CDR3 is built from 12 residues. Germline CDR1 SNHLY, CDR2 FYNNEI. Trimming removed 6 bases from V and 11 bases from J; junction bases left unmatched: 3. The CDR3 DNA follows: TGTGCCAGCAGGGGGACAGGGGCGAAACTGTTTTTT. It encodes CASRGTGAKLFF.

The chain links TRBV11-3 to TRBJ2-5; 11 bases map to TRBD2. CDR1 and CDR2 (germline): SGHNT, YENEEA. The CDR3 totals 17 residues. V lost 5 bases and J lost 2; bases outside the gene matches: 10. The CDR3 spells CASSPRRSSGGQETQYF. CDR3 DNA: TGTGCCAGCAGCCCAAGACGGTCTAGCGGGGGGCAAGAGACCCAGTACTTC.

The chain uses TRBV27 and TRBJ1-2; no reliable D call. CDR1 and CDR2 (germline): MNHEY, SMNVEV (reference sequence). V was pared by 2 bases and J by 2 bases, with 9 bases between. The CDR3 has 14 residues. The CDR3 nucleotides read TGTGCCAGCAGTTTAACGCGGGGAAACTATGGCTACACCTTC. Its protein is CASSLTRGNYGYTF.

The gene calls are TRBV7-9 and TRBJ2-1; TRBD1 might be the D (5 bases). The CDR3 is 13 residues long. V was shortened by 1 base and J by 5 bases, with 6 bases between the two germline ends. The V gene's germline CDR1 is SEHNR and CDR2 FQNEAQ (reference sequence). The CDR3 nucleotides are TGTGCCAGCAGCTTAGTCAGGGACAATGAGCAGTTCTTC. Its protein is CASSLVRDNEQFF.

CDR3 in amino acids: CASSQDNSRIYEQYF. The CDR3 DNA follows: TGCGCCAGCAGCCAAGATAACAGTAGGATCTACGAGCAGTACTTC. The V gene is TRBV4-1, the J gene TRBJ2-7; no firm D call. V lost 0 bases and J lost 3, with 12 bases in between. This CDR3 is 15 amino acids long. Germline assignment: CDR1 MGHRA and CDR2 YSYEKL.

This clone has only a few counts. This chain uses TRBV5-4 with TRBJ2-1, with D possibly TRBD2 on 5 matching bases. The CDR3 runs to 11 residues. CDR1 and CDR2 (germline): SGHNT, YYREEE (reference sequence). V lost 3 bases to trimming and J lost 7 bases, with 5 bases between them. CDR3 protein: CASSWENEQFF. The DNA for the CDR3 is TGTGCCAGCAGCTGGGAGAATGAGCAGTTCTTC.

J is TRBJ1-1 and V is TRBV19; D gene unclear. V lost 3 bases and J 8 bases, leaving 13 bases between the germline ends. The germline V gene encodes CDR1 LNHDA and CDR2 SQIVND (reference sequence). The CDR3 spans 13 residues. The CDR3 spells CASSINGGMEAFF. The CDR3 DNA follows: TGTGCCAGTAGTATCAATGGAGGGATGGAAGCTTTCTTT.

For the CDR3, the DNA is TGCAGCGCCGCGGAGGGATTCTATAGCAATCAGCCCCAGCATTTT. It yields the protein CSAAEGFYSNQPQHF. The J gene is TRBJ1-5, the V gene TRBV29-1; no clear D gene. Trimming took 7 bases from V and 0 from J, leaving 16 bases between them. Germline loops: CDR1 SQVTM, CDR2 ANQGSEA. The CDR3 is made up of 15 amino acids.

The V and J genes are TRBV18 and TRBJ2-3; TRBD2 aligns across 12 bases. This CDR3 contains 18 residues. J lost 0 bases, V lost 5 bases, and 9 bases had no gene match. The germline V gene has CDR1 KGHSH and CDR2 LQKENI. The CDR3 is CASSMTSGGLRSTDTQYF. CDR3 coding DNA: TGTGCCAGCTCAATGACTAGCGGGGGTCTCCGTAGCACAGATACGCAGTATTTT.

The CDR3 is CASSLGGGLGAQETQYF. The CDR3 DNA is TGTGCCAGCAGCTTGGGCGGAGGGTTAGGGGCTCAAGAGACCCAGTACTTC. The V and J genes are TRBV5-4 and TRBJ2-5; D is perhaps TRBD2 (6 bases). The CDR3 sequence is 17 residues long. Trimming pared 0 bases from V and 2 bases from J, leaving 17 bases between. The V gene's germline CDR1 is SGHNT and CDR2 YYREEE (reference sequence).

In its sample, this clone was seen a few times. This chain joins TRBV4-1 and TRBJ1-5; possibly TRBD1 for D (5 bases). This CDR3 has 16 residues. Germline loops: CDR1 MGHRA, CDR2 YSYEKL. Between the trimmed V and J ends, which lost 2 bases and 3 bases, there was a span of 14 bases. DNA of the CDR3: TGCGCCAGCAGCCAAAGAACCCGACAGACCAATCAGCCCCAGCATTTT. This gives the protein CASSQRTRQTNQPQHF.

The gene calls are TRBV19 and TRBJ1-2, with D perhaps matching TRBD1 (5 bases). Germline V gene lookup returns CDR1 LNHDA and CDR2 SQIVND (reference sequence). The length of the CDR3 is 15 residues. Trimming took off 2 bases at V and 2 bases at J, with 12 bases between the two ends. The CDR3 sequence is CASSITWGSNYGYTF. The DNA for the CDR3 is TGTGCCAGTAGTATAACTTGGGGGAGCAACTATGGCTACACCTTC.

The chain employs TRBV11-2 and TRBJ2-2; the D gene is possibly TRBD2 (5 bases). In germline, CDR1 is SGHAT, CDR2 FQNNGV. The CDR3 runs to 15 residues. Trimming took off 8 bases at V and 1 base at J, with 14 bases between the two ends. The CDR3 is CASVGEGENTGELFF. The DNA of the CDR3 is TGTGCCAGCGTGGGAGAGGGCGAGAACACCGGGGAGCTGTTTTTT.

This clone was observed a few times. The chain has TRBV2 and TRBJ1-3; maybe TRBD1 (5 bases). This CDR3 is built from 14 residues. The V end lost 6 bases, the J end lost 2 bases, and 11 bases lay between the germline ends. CDR1 and CDR2 (germline): SNHLY, FYNNEI. The CDR3 DNA follows: TGTGCCAGCAGCCCACAGGAGACTGGAAACACCATATATTTT. Translated: CASSPQETGNTIYF.

The CDR3 DNA is TGTGCCAGCAGCTCATATACAGGGTCTGGAAACACCATATATTTT. Protein sequence: CASSSYTGSGNTIYF. The V gene is TRBV7-6, the J gene TRBJ1-3; D perhaps matches TRBD1 (6 bases). The CDR3 is 15 amino acids. Germline V gene sequence: CDR1 SGHVS, CDR2 FNYEAQ. V dropped 4 bases and J dropped 1 base, with 11 bases sitting between them.

V is TRBV7-9 and J is TRBJ2-3; 10 positions agree with TRBD2. V dropped 1 base and J dropped 3; count of bases not matched to a gene: 4. The germline CDR1 and CDR2 sequences are SEHNR and FQNEAQ (reference sequence). This CDR3 spans 16 amino acids. The CDR3 reads CASSLGGSGGTDTQYF. The CDR3 bases are TGTGCCAGCAGCTTAGGTGGTAGCGGGGGGACAGATACGCAGTATTTT.

The chain recombines TRBV9 with TRBJ1-2, with D hard to call. The CDR3 totals 15 residues. V gave up 0 bases and J gave up 2 bases, with 11 bases separating them. Per the germline V gene, CDR1 is SGDLS and CDR2 is YYNGEE. The CDR3 reads CASSVDPVTNYGYTF. The CDR3 DNA reads TGTGCCAGCAGCGTAGATCCTGTTACCAACTATGGCTACACCTTC.

J is TRBJ2-3 and V is TRBV2; D gene unclear. CDR1 and CDR2 from the germline V gene are SNHLY and FYNNEI. Trimming left V 6 bases short and J 2 bases short, with 6 bases between. The CDR3 is made up of 12 amino acids. The CDR3 spells CASRSDTDTQYF. CDR3 coding DNA: TGTGCCAGCAGGTCCGACACAGATACGCAGTATTTT. Looking up the rest from reference TRBV2 and TRBJ2-3 gives the full variable domain: EPEVTQTPSHQVTQMGQEVILRCVPISNHLYFYWYRQILGQKVEFLVSFYNNEISEKSEIFDDQFSVERPDGSNFTLKIRSTKLEDSAMYFCASRSDTDTQYFGPGTRLTVL.

The chain recombines TRBV6-1 with TRBJ2-5; weak D call: TRBD2 (7 bases). Per the germline V gene, CDR1 is MNHNS and CDR2 is SASEGT. There are 15 residues in the CDR3. Trimming pared 3 bases from V and 5 bases from J, leaving 16 bases between. CDR3 sequence (DNA): TGTGCCAGCAGTGAGCGCCGGGGGGCCGGGGAGACCCAGTACTTC. Translating gives CASSERRGAGETQYF.